This passage covers 12 T cell receptor beta chains from one sample sequenced in a study of T-cell memory formation after mild COVID-19. MiXCR was run by TCRdb on the 5' RACE reads, yielding one entry per CDR3 protein. The table has 40,000 to 60,000 distinct CDR3 sequences, 5.5% to 7.5% seen once. The sequenced sample was PBMCs or a T cell subset sorted from them (not recorded which). The receptors were sampled from a man between 18 and 29 years old who had mild COVID-19 (a few samples of this study predate the infection). Cell type and time point are not known.

This clonotype was observed a handful of times. The chain is built from TRBV20-1 and TRBJ2-1; 7 bases fit TRBD2. The CDR3 spans 14 residues. Germline V gene sequence: CDR1 DFQATT, CDR2 SNEGSKA (reference sequence). V gave up 2 bases and J gave up 3 bases; unmatched junction bases: 4. The CDR3: CSARLAEFYNEQFF. The CDR3 region has the DNA TGCAGTGCTAGACTAGCGGAGTTCTACAATGAGCAGTTCTTC.

This clonotype was detected only a few times. The junction departs from the called germline gene at one end, perhaps through a read error. This chain joins TRBV27 and TRBJ1-1; D gene unclear. The CDR3 extends over 14 amino acids. Germline lookup yields CDR1 MNHEY and CDR2 SMNVEV (reference sequence). CDR3 loop: CANSVRAMNTEAFF. CDR3 coding DNA: TGTGCCAACAGTGTAAGGGCGATGAACACTGAAGCTTTCTTT.

This clonotype was counted at least ten times. This chain connects TRBV5-1 to TRBJ1-5; 7 positions agree with TRBD1. Per the germline V gene, CDR1 is SGHRS and CDR2 is YFSETQ. This CDR3 is built from 15 residues. The V gene end was trimmed by 1 base and the J gene end by 6 bases; junction bases not matched to a gene: 7. In DNA, the CDR3 is TGCGCCAGCAGCTTGATGGCAGGGGGAGGTCAGCCCCAGCATTTT. The encoded protein is CASSLMAGGGQPQHF.

This clonotype was found a few times. V is TRBV12-3 or TRBV12-4 and J is TRBJ2-5; 12 nucleotides line up with TRBD2. The V segment lost 5 bases and the J segment 9 bases; nucleotides outside the gene matches: 7. The CDR3 has 14 residues. The chain's CDR3 is CASSPTSGGLAQYF. In DNA, the CDR3 is TGTGCCAGCAGTCCGACTAGCGGGGGTTTGGCCCAGTACTTC.

This clonotype was recorded many times. The rearrangement joins TRBV19 to TRBJ1-1, with D possibly matching TRBD1 (6 bases). V was clipped by 10 bases and J by 1 base, with 13 bases between them. The CDR3 covers 13 residues. Germline CDR1 LNHDA, CDR2 SQIVND (reference sequence). The CDR3 protein is CATKDRQNTEAFF. In DNA, the CDR3 is TGTGCCACCAAGGACAGACAGAACACTGAAGCTTTCTTT. Using reference TRBV19 and TRBJ1-1 for the parts outside the CDR3, the full variable domain is DGGITQSPKYLFRKEGQNVTLSCEQNLNHDAMYWYRQDPGQGLRLIYYSQIVNDFQKGDIAEGYSVSREKKESFPLTVTSAQKNPTAFYLCATKDRQNTEAFFGQGTRLTVV.

This clonotype was counted between two and nine times. CDR3 residues: CSARVGLAGGYGEQFF. CDR3 in DNA: TGCAGTGCTAGAGTAGGACTAGCGGGGGGGTATGGTGAGCAGTTCTTC. The chain couples TRBV20-1 to TRBJ2-1, with 15 bases fitting TRBD2. Trimming took 1 base from V and 9 from J; bases not matched to a gene: 7. The germline V gene has CDR1 DFQATT and CDR2 SNEGSKA (reference sequence). The CDR3 spans 16 residues.

This clonotype showed up many times. J is TRBJ2-5 and V is TRBV7-6, with 9 bases matching TRBD2. Germline CDR1 reads SGHVS; CDR2 reads FNYEAQ. The CDR3 length is 15 residues. Trimming at V came to 4 bases and at J to 7 bases, leaving 10 bases not matched to a gene. As DNA, the CDR3 is TGTGCCAGCAGCTCAACACTCCTTAGCGGGGGGACCCAGTACTTC. Amino acid sequence: CASSSTLLSGGTQYF.

This clonotype was picked up a small number of times. The V and J genes are TRBV7-8 and TRBJ1-1; TRBD1 is a possible D gene (5 bases). Germline V lookup: CDR1 SGHVS, CDR2 FQNEAQ. V was shortened by 5 bases and J by 6 bases, with 16 bases between the two germline ends. The length of the CDR3 is 14 residues. In DNA, the CDR3 is TGTGCCAGCAGCCCCCACCGGGACCCTCCTGAAGCTTTCTTT. As protein: CASSPHRDPPEAFF.

Many counts were recorded for this clonotype. The rearrangement joins TRBV12-3 or TRBV12-4 to TRBJ1-1, with 9 bases that match TRBD1. This CDR3 region has 12 residues. The V and J ends lost 5 bases and 5 bases, in that order; junction bases with no gene match: 0. The DNA of the CDR3 is TGTGCCAGCAGTGGACAGGGGACTGAAGCTTTCTTT. Translated, it gives CASSGQGTEAFF.

This clonotype was counted a few times. CDR3 residues: CASRGAIGMGTEAFF. The CDR3 DNA reads TGCGCCAGCAGGGGGGCAATAGGGATGGGCACTGAAGCTTTCTTT. The chain employs TRBV5-1 and TRBJ1-1; a weak D match, TRBD1 (6 bases). This CDR3 region has 15 residues. From germline, CDR1 is SGHRS and CDR2 YFSETQ. Trimming removed 5 bases from V and 4 bases from J, with 18 bases in between. The full variable domain, completed using reference TRBV5-1 and TRBJ1-1, is KAGVTQTPRYLIKTRGQQVTLSCSPISGHRSVSWYQQTPGQGLQFLFEYFSETQRNKGNFPGRFSGRQFSNSRSEMNVSTLELGDSALYLCASRGAIGMGTEAFFGQGTRLTVV.

This rearrangement joins TRBV11-2 to TRBJ2-2, with TRBD2 identical over 10 bases. CDR3 size: 14 residues. J lost 7 bases, V lost 6 bases, and 5 bases had no gene match. The germline CDR1 and CDR2 sequences are SGHAT and FQNNGV. CDR3 coding DNA: TGTGCCAGCAGGAAGCGGGGGGGAGGCGGGGAGCTGTTTTTT. Translated: CASRKRGGGGELFF.

Ten or more counts support this clonotype. This chain joins TRBV7-2 and TRBJ1-5; unclear D gene. The CDR3 sequence is 15 residues long. Germline loops: CDR1 SGHTA, CDR2 FQGNSA. The V end lost 1 base, the J end lost 2 bases, and 9 bases lay between the germline ends. The CDR3 region is CASSLVGGGNQPQHF. CDR3 nucleotides: TGTGCCAGCAGCTTAGTCGGCGGGGGCAATCAGCCCCAGCATTTT.